A selection of T cell receptor beta chains follows, all from one sample in a study of monozygotic twins with inflammatory bowel disease. TCRdb re-called the 5' RACE reads and gives one entry per CDR3 protein, without DNA. Found here are 210,000 or so distinct CDR3 sequences; the top ten clones hold around 7.6%. Source material: blood. These receptors all come from a human donor with ulcerative colitis or Crohn's disease, or a healthy co-twin of an affected twin (not recorded which). CDR3s include the opening cysteine and the closing phenylalanine or tryptophan. The order of the fields is V gene, J gene, CDR3 protein.

TRBV29-1	TRBJ1-1	CSVTGQLNTEAFF
TRBV19	TRBJ2-2	CASSGTGANTGELFF
TRBV7-6	TRBJ1-6	CASSSDGPNSYNSPLHF
TRBV6-1	TRBJ1-5	CASRRGQSNQPQHF
TRBV28	TRBJ2-2	CASSFVDDRGTGELFF
TRBV4-2	TRBJ2-3	CASTETRLQGRADTQYF
TRBV5-1	TRBJ1-1	CASSSQPGVVTEAFF
TRBV20-1	TRBJ2-7	CSARDPALITYEQYF
TRBV11-2	TRBJ2-3	CASSRARDTQYF
TRBV7-9	TRBJ2-2	CASSLAPDTGELFF
TRBV20-1	TRBJ1-2	CSAPYKTADGYTF
TRBV20-1	TRBJ1-5	CSARLPAAGGPQHF
TRBV5-1	TRBJ1-2	CASSDSDYGYTF
TRBV5-6	TRBJ2-2	CASSWTNTGELFF
TRBV4-3	TRBJ1-3	CASSQAGTGSGNTIYF
TRBV19	TRBJ2-1	CASSIEGKQFF
TRBV20-1	TRBJ2-2	CSASRGGNTGELFF
TRBV7-6	TRBJ2-1	CASSPTGLAHNEQFF
TRBV10-3	TRBJ1-2	CAISEEQNYGYTF
TRBV20-1	TRBJ2-7	CSARKPGGVGYEQYF
TRBV6-1	TRBJ2-1	CASSELTGTGKFF
TRBV12-3/TRBV12-4	TRBJ1-2	CASSSSDTLAGGYTF
TRBV2	TRBJ2-7	CASSEAGWNYEQYF